What follows is one TCR beta chain and its context. The method was immunoSEQ multiplex PCR; TCRdb's version includes in-frame clones alone and lacks a portion of them. This table has over 25,000 clones, 80% to 85% appearing once. V dropped 7 bases and J dropped 5; count of bases not matched to a gene: 6. Germline loops: CDR1 MNHNY, CDR2 SVGAGI (reference sequence). The CDR3 spans 13 residues. The data derive from a study of regulatory dendritic cells for organ transplantation. Sequenced sample: naive CD4+ T cells from blood. Subset: CD45RA+ naive T cells. The sequence was obtained from a human donor in good health. This chain links TRBV6-6 with TRBJ1-2, with 8 bases that match TRBD1. Here the CDR3 reads CASTGQGPYGYTF. CDR3 nucleotide sequence: TGTGCCAGCACCGGACAGGGCCCGTATGGCTACACCTTC.